Shown below are 18 T cell receptor beta chains from a single sample sequenced in a study of Tregs in tolerant kidney transplant recipients. CFSE-labeled recipient PBMCs were cultured more than 5 days with irradiated graft donor PBMCs, then FACS-sorted. Their cognate antigens are unknown. Sequenced by immunoSEQ multiplex PCR; TCRdb stores in-frame clones only, minus some. The sample carries 8,000 or so clones, approximately 35% recorded once. This specimen consisted of CD8+ T cells from blood cultured with allogeneic cells, obtained before the transplant. These TCRs come from a human patient who received a combined kidney and bone marrow transplant.

This clone appeared a few times. The chain uses TRBV6-5 and TRBJ2-7; 9 nucleotides line up with TRBD1. This CDR3 region has 15 residues. The germline CDR1 and CDR2 sequences are MNHEY and SVGAGI. With 4 bases clipped from V and 6 bases from J, the junction kept 10 bases outside the gene matches. The CDR3 DNA follows: TGTGCCAGCAGTTCCCACGGGACAGGGATGGGCGAGCAGTACTTC. Translated: CASSSHGTGMGEQYF.

The rearrangement joins TRBV2 to TRBJ2-3; D is possibly TRBD2 (5 bases). The germline V gene encodes CDR1 SNHLY and CDR2 FYNNEI. V lost 0 bases and J 1 base, leaving 11 bases between the germline ends. This CDR3 spans 16 amino acids. CDR3 amino acids: CASSEALALGTDTQYF. For the CDR3, the DNA is TGTGCCAGCAGTGAAGCGCTAGCTTTGGGCACAGATACGCAGTATTTT.

For this clone: The junction departs from the called germline gene at one end, perhaps through a read error. The genes are TRBV7-3 and TRBJ1-1; D ambiguous. In germline, CDR1 is SGHTA, CDR2 FQGTGA. The CDR3 extends over 13 amino acids. CDR3 DNA sequence: TGCGCCAGCAGCCAAGTTACGGACACTGAAGCTTTCTTT. Encoded protein: CASSQVTDTEAFF.

V usage is TRBV20-1 and J usage is TRBJ2-5; D remains ambiguous. CDR1 and CDR2 (germline): DFQATT, SNEGSKA (reference sequence). V lost 5 bases, J lost 0 bases, and 4 bases lay in between. This CDR3 has 11 residues. This CDR3 is CSAQNQETQYF. The CDR3 bases are TGCAGTGCTCAAAACCAAGAGACCCAGTACTTC.

The CDR3 DNA is TGTGCCAGCAGCTCCGGTCTAGCGGGCCACTACAATGAGCAGTTCTTC. Amino acids: CASSSGLAGHYNEQFF. The chain uses TRBV5-6 and TRBJ2-1, with TRBD2 matching 8 bases. This CDR3 is 16 amino acids long. CDR1 and CDR2 from the germline V gene are SGHDT and YYEEEE. Trimming removed 3 bases from V and 3 bases from J; junction bases left unmatched: 8.

This chain joins TRBV9 and TRBJ2-3, with TRBD2 identical over 9 bases. V lost 0 bases to trimming and J lost 3 bases; unmatched junction nucleotides: 8. The CDR3 spans 17 residues. Germline V gene sequence: CDR1 SGDLS, CDR2 YYNGEE. CDR3 sequence reads: CASSVEIAGEGTDTQYF. In DNA, the CDR3 is TGTGCCAGCAGCGTAGAAATAGCGGGGGAGGGTACAGATACGCAGTATTTT.

This clone was seen more than once but under ten times. This chain connects TRBV7-8 to TRBJ2-7, with 9 bases fitting TRBD1. V trimming: 4 bases; J trimming: 2 bases; junction bases outside the gene matches: 3. Germline V CDR1 and CDR2: SGHVS, FQNEAQ. This CDR3 spans 14 amino acids. The CDR3, as DNA: TGTGCCAGCAGCTCGGGACAGGGCCCCTACGAGCAGTACTTC. Encoded protein: CASSSGQGPYEQYF.

The CDR3 DNA reads as TGTGTCGCAGGGTCTCGCGCTGAGCAGTTCTTC. It specifies CVAGSRAEQFF. The chain is built from TRBV10-3 and TRBJ2-1; perhaps TRBD1 as D (5 bases). The CDR3 has 11 residues. The germline CDR1 and CDR2 sequences are ENHRY and SYGVKD.

This clone was seen only a few times. The chain has TRBV27 and TRBJ2-3; 12 bases align to TRBD2. The germline V gene has CDR1 MNHEY and CDR2 SMNVEV (reference sequence). CDR3 length: 16 residues. V dropped 5 bases and J dropped 7; count of bases not matched to a gene: 10. This CDR3 is CASSPLLAGGPNTQYF. The CDR3, as DNA: TGTGCCAGCAGTCCCCTCCTAGCGGGGGGGCCAAATACGCAGTATTTT.

V is TRBV5-1 and J is TRBJ2-7, with 9 bases fitting TRBD1. With V trimmed by 3 bases and J by 4 bases, 2 bases remained unmatched. Germline V CDR1 and CDR2: SGHRS, YFSETQ. The CDR3 has 13 residues. DNA of the CDR3: TGCGCCAGCAGCTGGGGACAGGGTTACGAGCAGTACTTC. Translated: CASSWGQGYEQYF.

The chain joins TRBV7-3 to TRBJ2-6; no firm D call. Per the germline V gene, CDR1 is SGHTA and CDR2 is FQGTGA. The CDR3 loop spans 14 amino acids. The V and J ends lost 4 bases and 0 bases respectively, with 4 bases between them. CDR3 sequence: CASSSYSGANVLTF. The CDR3 DNA reads TGTGCCAGCAGCTCCTACTCTGGGGCCAACGTCCTGACTTTC.

V usage is TRBV7-9 and J usage is TRBJ2-7, with D perhaps matching TRBD2 (6 bases). The CDR3 is 12 amino acids. The V and J ends lost 5 bases and 4 bases respectively, with 9 bases between them. CDR1 SEHNR and CDR2 FQNEAQ come from the germline V gene (reference sequence). This CDR3 reads CASSRDFYEQYF. CDR3 sequence (DNA): TGTGCCAGCAGCCGGGACTTTTACGAGCAGTACTTC.

The chain couples TRBV7-2 to TRBJ2-1, with 9 bases that match TRBD2. The CDR3 extends over 16 amino acids. Looked up from germline, CDR1 is SGHTA and CDR2 is FQGNSA. V lost 2 bases to trimming and J lost 4 bases; unmatched junction nucleotides: 6. In DNA, the CDR3 is TGTGCCAGCAGCTTAAATCTCCTAGCGGGGTACAATGAGCAGTTCTTC. Translation: CASSLNLLAGYNEQFF.

This clone occurred a few times. The rearrangement links TRBV6-4 to TRBJ2-7; 9 positions agree with TRBD2. The CDR3 loop spans 14 amino acids. CDR1 is MRHNA, CDR2 SNTAGT, per germline. Trimming at V came to 4 bases and at J to 3 bases, leaving 4 bases not matched to a gene. CDR3 in DNA: TGTGCCAGCAGTGGGCTAGCGGGGTACTACGAGCAGTACTTC. Encoded protein: CASSGLAGYYEQYF.

The chain recombines TRBV7-2 with TRBJ2-1; 11 nucleotides agree with TRBD2. Per the germline V gene, CDR1 is SGHTA and CDR2 is FQGNSA. V dropped 1 base and J dropped 4; count of bases not matched to a gene: 3. This CDR3 contains 16 residues. CDR3 coding DNA: TGTGCCAGCAGCTTAGACATAGCGGGAGGGTACAATGAGCAGTTCTTC. This gives the protein CASSLDIAGGYNEQFF.

The genes are TRBV7-8 and TRBJ2-7, with 10 bases fitting TRBD1. Unmatched junction bases numbered 9, after V lost 5 bases and J lost 5 bases. The CDR3 sequence is 15 residues long. The germline V gene encodes CDR1 SGHVS and CDR2 FQNEAQ. In DNA, the CDR3 is TGTGCCAGCAGCCCGACGACAGGGACAGGGGACGAGCAGTACTTC. It codes for CASSPTTGTGDEQYF.

A single count supports this clone. CDR3 bases: TGTGCCAGCAGCTTAAGAGAAGGAGCCCCCTACGAGCAGTACTTC. It yields the protein CASSLREGAPYEQYF. The chain couples TRBV7-3 to TRBJ2-7; no clear D gene. The CDR3 extends over 15 amino acids. Germline loops: CDR1 SGHTA, CDR2 FQGTGA. V lost 1 base and J 2 bases, leaving 12 bases between the germline ends.

To note about this clone: This same CDR3 is encoded by further DNA sequences in the sample. J is TRBJ2-3 and V is TRBV28; TRBD2 aligns across 14 bases. V shed 5 bases, J shed 3 bases, and the junction held 1 base outside the gene matches. The germline V gene encodes CDR1 MDHEN and CDR2 SYDVKM. The CDR3 totals 15 residues. The CDR3 DNA follows: TGTGCCAGCAGTCGACTAGCGGGGGGGACAGATACGCAGTATTTT. Its protein is CASSRLAGGTDTQYF.